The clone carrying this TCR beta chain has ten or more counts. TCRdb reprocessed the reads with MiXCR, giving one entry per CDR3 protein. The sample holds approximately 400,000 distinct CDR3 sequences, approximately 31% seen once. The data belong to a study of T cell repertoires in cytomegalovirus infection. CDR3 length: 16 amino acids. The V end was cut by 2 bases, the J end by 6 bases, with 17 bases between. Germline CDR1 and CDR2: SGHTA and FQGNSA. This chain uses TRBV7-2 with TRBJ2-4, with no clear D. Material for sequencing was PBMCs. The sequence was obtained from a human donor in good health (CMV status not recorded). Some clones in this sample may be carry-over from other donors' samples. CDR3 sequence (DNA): TGTGCCAGCAGCTTAAGGCTCTCAGTGTTGGGAAACATTCAGTACTTC. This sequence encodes CASSLRLSVLGNIQYF.